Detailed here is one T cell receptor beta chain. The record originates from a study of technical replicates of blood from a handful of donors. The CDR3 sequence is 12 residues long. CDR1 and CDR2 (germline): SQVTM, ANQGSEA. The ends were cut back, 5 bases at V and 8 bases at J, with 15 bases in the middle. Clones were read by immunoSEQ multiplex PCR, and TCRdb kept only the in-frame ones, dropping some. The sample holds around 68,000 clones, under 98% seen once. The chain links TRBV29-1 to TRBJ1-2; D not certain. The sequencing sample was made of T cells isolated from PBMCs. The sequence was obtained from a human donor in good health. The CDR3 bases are TGCAGCGTTAAGGGATCGGGGATGGGCTACACCTTC. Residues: CSVKGSGMGYTF.